This T cell receptor beta chain is from a study of T cell repertoires in cytomegalovirus infection. Germline CDR1 reads SGHVS; CDR2 reads FQNEAQ. The V and J ends lost 6 bases and 3 bases respectively, with 18 bases between them. CDR3 length: 16 residues. TCRdb re-called the reads with MiXCR, one entry per CDR3 protein. The data contain 450,000 to 550,000 distinct CDR3 sequences, 42% of them singletons. Notes on this clonotype: The antigen is unknown.

The genes are TRBV7-8 and TRBJ2-1, with D hard to call. The TCR originated in a human donor in good health (CMV status not recorded). Some clones in this sample may be carry-over from other donors' samples. Sequencing used cultured PBMCs, obtained from culture after CMV antigen stimulation. The CDR3 DNA reads as TGTGCCAGCAGATCCTTGGCGGAGACCCTCTACAATGAGCAGTTCTTC. This sequence encodes CASRSLAETLYNEQFF.